This TCR beta chain was captured by sequencing in a study of cytomegalovirus exposure and HLA in healthy donors. Regarding the study as a whole: The investigators catalogued 160 or so TCR beta chains as cytomegalovirus-associated.

Clones were sequenced by immunoSEQ multiplex PCR, and TCRdb holds only the in-frame ones, with some missing. The sample yields under 150,000 clones, roughly 92% seen once. This CDR3 comprises 16 residues. Germline assignment: CDR1 SGHNT and CDR2 YYREEE (reference sequence). The V end lost 5 bases, the J end lost 3 bases, and 20 bases lay between the germline ends. This clone appeared once. What it binds is unknown. V is TRBV5-4 and J is TRBJ1-2; possibly TRBD1 for D (6 bases). The sequence was obtained from a man aged 18 to 35 in good health and CMV-seronegative. The sample consisted of PBMCs. CDR3 sequence reads: CASRKFEAGVDYGYTF. The CDR3 DNA follows: TGTGCCAGCAGGAAATTTGAGGCAGGGGTTGACTATGGCTACACCTTC.